What follows are 9 T cell receptor beta chains derived from one specimen sequenced in a study of T cell responses to AZD1222 COVID-19 vaccine. Sequencing used immunoSEQ multiplex PCR; TCRdb keeps in-frame clones, though not all of them. The table shows about 94,000 clones, with over 75% occurring only once. The specimen was peripheral blood, collected on day 0 of AZD1222 vaccination. These TCRs come from an adult in good health.

The genes are TRBV12-1 and TRBJ1-5. TRBV12-1 is described as a pseudogene. This CDR3 is built from 18 residues. This CDR3 reads CASRGTGRSFDSNQPQHF. Here the CDR3 DNA reads TGTGCCAGCCGGGGTACGGGACGGTCGTTTGATAGCAATCAGCCCCAGCATTTT.

The genes are TRBV6-5 and TRBJ1-1, with D perhaps matching TRBD1 (6 bases). V lost 6 bases and J lost 1, with 9 bases in between. In germline, CDR1 is MNHEY, CDR2 SVGAGI. The CDR3 is 13 amino acids. Here the CDR3 DNA reads TGTGCCAGCAGCAGGGACAAGAACACTGAAGCTTTCTTT. Amino acids: CASSRDKNTEAFF.

This sequence joins TRBV7-9 and TRBJ1-2; 8 positions agree with TRBD1. J lost 8 bases, V lost 3 bases, and 11 bases had no gene match. Germline lookup yields CDR1 SEHNR and CDR2 FQNEAQ (reference sequence). The CDR3 consists of 15 residues. The DNA of the CDR3 is TGTGCCAGCAGCTTCCAAACCCGGGACAGGCAAGGCTACACCTTC. This sequence encodes CASSFQTRDRQGYTF. Complete variable domain (other parts from reference TRBV7-9 and TRBJ1-2): DTGVSQNPRHKITKRGQNVTFRCDPISEHNRLYWYRQTLGQGPEFLTYFQNEAQLEKSRLLSDRFSAERPKGSFSTLEIQRTEQGDSAMYLCASSFQTRDRQGYTFGSGTRLTVV.

The rearrangement joins TRBV30 to TRBJ1-2; no clear D. Germline-derived CDR1 and CDR2 are GTSNPN and SVGIG (reference sequence). This CDR3 comprises 13 residues. V lost 1 base, J lost 3 bases, and 9 bases lay in between. CDR3 region: CAWSAGSYYGYTF. CDR3 nucleotide sequence: TGTGCCTGGAGTGCCGGGAGCTACTATGGCTACACCTTC.

The genes are TRBV30 and TRBJ2-3, with TRBD2 identical over 11 bases. The trim removed 2 bases at V and 5 bases at J, leaving 9 bases unmatched. The CDR3 sequence is 16 residues long. Germline V gene sequence: CDR1 GTSNPN, CDR2 SVGIG (reference sequence). CDR3 in amino acids: CAWSLNLAGGVDTQYF. The CDR3 region has the DNA TGTGCCTGGAGTCTTAACCTAGCGGGGGGCGTAGATACGCAGTATTTT.

V usage is TRBV5-6 and J usage is TRBJ1-1; 10 bases line up with TRBD1. The J segment lost 7 bases and the V segment lost 4 bases, leaving 7 bases of the junction unmatched. CDR1 and CDR2 (germline): SGHDT, YYEEEE. CDR3 size: 14 residues. The CDR3 is CASSGGQGIGEAFF. In nucleotides, the CDR3 is TGTGCCAGCAGCGGGGGACAGGGGATCGGTGAAGCTTTCTTT.

The chain couples TRBV19 to TRBJ1-5; no reliable D call. V shed 6 bases and J shed 0 bases, with 6 bases lying between them. The CDR3 length is 13 residues. CDR1 LNHDA and CDR2 SQIVND come from the germline V gene (reference sequence). CDR3 nucleotide sequence: TGTGCCAGTAGGTGGGATAGCAATCAGCCCCAGCATTTT. Protein sequence: CASRWDSNQPQHF.

As for this clone: A read error may produce the germline difference seen at one junction end. The rearrangement uses TRBV7-6 and TRBJ2-2; D is perhaps TRBD2 (6 bases). The CDR3 sequence is 17 residues long. CDR1 and CDR2 from the germline V gene are SGHVS and FNYEAQ. CDR3 loop: CASTLPRQSSVPGELFF. CDR3 bases: TGTGCCAGCACCTTACCTAGACAGTCTAGCGTTCCCGGGGAGCTGTTTTTT.

The sample holds one count of this clone. In DNA, the CDR3 is TGCGCCAGCAGCTTACTAGCGGGGGGTGGTGAGCAGTACTTC. It specifies CASSLLAGGGEQYF. The genes are TRBV5-1 and TRBJ2-7, with 12 bases that match TRBD2. The CDR3 is 14 amino acids. J lost 7 bases, V lost 2 bases, and 4 bases had no gene match. The germline V gene encodes CDR1 SGHRS and CDR2 YFSETQ.